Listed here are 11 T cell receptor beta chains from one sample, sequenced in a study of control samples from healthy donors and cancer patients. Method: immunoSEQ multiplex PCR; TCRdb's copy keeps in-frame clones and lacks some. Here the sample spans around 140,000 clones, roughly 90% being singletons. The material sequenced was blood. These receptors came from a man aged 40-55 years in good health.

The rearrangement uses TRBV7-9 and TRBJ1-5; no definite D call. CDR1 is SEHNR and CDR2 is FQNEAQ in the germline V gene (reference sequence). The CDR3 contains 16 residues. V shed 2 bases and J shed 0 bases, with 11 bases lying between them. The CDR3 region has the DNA TGTGCCAGCAGCTTATCTTCGGTCTATAGCAATCAGCCCCAGCATTTT. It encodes CASSLSSVYSNQPQHF.

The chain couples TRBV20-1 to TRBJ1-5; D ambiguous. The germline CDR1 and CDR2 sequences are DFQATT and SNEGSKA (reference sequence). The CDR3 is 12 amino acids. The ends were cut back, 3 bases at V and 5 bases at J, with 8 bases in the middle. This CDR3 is CSASRWDQPQHF. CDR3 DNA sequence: TGCAGTGCTAGTAGATGGGATCAGCCCCAGCATTTT.

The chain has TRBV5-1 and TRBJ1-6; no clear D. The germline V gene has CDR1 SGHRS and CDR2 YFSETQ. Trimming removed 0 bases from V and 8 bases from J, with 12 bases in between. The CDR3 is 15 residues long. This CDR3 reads CASSLEASEDSPLHF. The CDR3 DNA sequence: TGCGCCAGCAGCTTGGAAGCCAGCGAGGATTCACCCCTCCACTTT.

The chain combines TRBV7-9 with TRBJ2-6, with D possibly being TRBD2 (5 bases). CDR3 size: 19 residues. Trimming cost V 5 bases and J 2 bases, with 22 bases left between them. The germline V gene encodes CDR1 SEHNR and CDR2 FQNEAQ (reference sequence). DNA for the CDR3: TGTGCCAGCAGCCCAGGCGTCGGAGGTGCGACAACTGGGGCCAACGTCCTGACTTTC. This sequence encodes CASSPGVGGATTGANVLTF. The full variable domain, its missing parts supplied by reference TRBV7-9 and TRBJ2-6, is DTGVSQNPRHKITKRGQNVTFRCDPISEHNRLYWYRQTLGQGPEFLTYFQNEAQLEKSRLLSDRFSAERPKGSFSTLEIQRTEQGDSAMYLCASSPGVGGATTGANVLTFGAGSRLTVL.

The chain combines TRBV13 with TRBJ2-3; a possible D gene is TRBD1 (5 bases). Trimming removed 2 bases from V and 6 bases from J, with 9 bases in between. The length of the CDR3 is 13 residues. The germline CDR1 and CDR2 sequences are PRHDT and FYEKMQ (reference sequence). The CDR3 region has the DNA TGTGCCAGCAGCTTAAAAGGGGCCGATACGCAGTATTTT. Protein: CASSLKGADTQYF.

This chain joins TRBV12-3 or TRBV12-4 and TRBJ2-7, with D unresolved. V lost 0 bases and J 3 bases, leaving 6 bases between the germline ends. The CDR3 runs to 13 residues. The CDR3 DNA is TGTGCCAGCAGTTTAGCCGACTTCTACGAGCAGTACTTC. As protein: CASSLADFYEQYF.

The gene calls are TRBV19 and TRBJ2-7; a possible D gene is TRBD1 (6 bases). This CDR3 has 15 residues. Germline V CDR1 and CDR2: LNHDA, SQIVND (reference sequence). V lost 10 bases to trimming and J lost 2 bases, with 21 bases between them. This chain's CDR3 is CATSRDSQGTYEQYF. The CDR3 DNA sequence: TGTGCCACCAGCCGCGACTCACAGGGTACCTACGAGCAGTACTTC.

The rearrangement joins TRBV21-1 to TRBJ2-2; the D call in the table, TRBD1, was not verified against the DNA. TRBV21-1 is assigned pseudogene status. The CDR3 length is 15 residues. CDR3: CASSTGDIHTGELFF. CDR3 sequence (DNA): TGTGCCAGCAGCACAGGGGACATACACACCGGGGAGCTGTTTTTT.

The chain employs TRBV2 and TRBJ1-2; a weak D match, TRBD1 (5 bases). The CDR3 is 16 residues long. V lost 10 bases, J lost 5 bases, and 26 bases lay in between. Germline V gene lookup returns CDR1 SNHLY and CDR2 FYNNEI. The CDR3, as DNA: TGTGCCACACCCCTCCGGGACGCCAGCCAGGGTTATGGCTACACCTTC. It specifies CATPLRDASQGYGYTF.

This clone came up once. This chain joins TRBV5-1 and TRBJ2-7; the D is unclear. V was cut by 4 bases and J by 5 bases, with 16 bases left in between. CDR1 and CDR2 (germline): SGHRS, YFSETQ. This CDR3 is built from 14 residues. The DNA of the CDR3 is TGCGCCAGCAGCCCGAACGTGGCTGGGCACGAGCAGTACTTC. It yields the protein CASSPNVAGHEQYF.

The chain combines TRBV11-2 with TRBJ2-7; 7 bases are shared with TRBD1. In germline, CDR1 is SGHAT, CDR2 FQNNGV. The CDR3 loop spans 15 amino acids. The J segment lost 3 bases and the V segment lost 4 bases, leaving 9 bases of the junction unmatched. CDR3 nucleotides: TGTGCCAGCAGCTACGCTCGGGACAGAAGCTACGAGCAGTACTTC. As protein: CASSYARDRSYEQYF.